Listed below are T cell receptor beta chains from one sample, sequenced in a study of PD-L1 blockade in urothelial cancer. Libraries were prepared by immunoSEQ multiplex PCR; TCRdb keeps only in-frame clonotypes and omits some of them. The data show fewer than 50,000 clones, roughly nine tenths seen once. The specimen comprised PBMCs, sampled around atezolizumab (anti-PD-L1) treatment. All receptors derive from a man aged 55 to 70 with urothelial cancer. CDR3s include the opening cysteine and the closing phenylalanine or tryptophan. Fields, in order: J gene, D gene, V gene, clone size, CDR3 DNA, CDR3 protein. D genes are given only for firm matches. Size is omitted from some rows. Given values are once, few, many or a class for expanded clones.

J: TRBJ2-6
D: -
V: TRBV18
size: -
DNA: TGTGCCAGCTCACCACGGGTTAGCGACGGCACTGGGGCCAACGTCCTGACTTTC
CDR3: CASSPRVSDGTGANVLTF

J: TRBJ2-2
D: TRBD2
V: TRBV7-3
size: -
DNA: TGTGCCAGCAGCCTATTCAGCGGGGCGAACACCGGGGAGCTGTTTTTT
CDR3: CASSLFSGANTGELFF

J: TRBJ2-3
D: -
V: TRBV5-4
size: -
DNA: TGTGCCAGCAGCCACGGGAGTCTCAGCACAGATACGCAGTATTTT
CDR3: CASSHGSLSTDTQYF

J: TRBJ1-2
D: TRBD1
V: TRBV7-9
size: few
DNA: TGTGCCAGCAGCTCCGGGACAGCCTTGGGAGGCTACACCTTC
CDR3: CASSSGTALGGYTF

J: TRBJ2-7
D: -
V: TRBV11-2
size: once
DNA: TGTGCCAGCAGTCGAGGGAACAGGGTTCGCGAGCAGTACTTC
CDR3: CASSRGNRVREQYF

J: TRBJ2-3
D: -
V: TRBV28
size: once
DNA: TGTGCCAGCAGTACACTAGACCCTAGCACAGATACGCAGTATTTT
CDR3: CASSTLDPSTDTQYF

J: TRBJ1-1
D: -
V: TRBV7-3
size: -
DNA: TGTGCCAGCAGTCTTCACCACTCGAACACTGAAGCTTTCTTT
CDR3: CASSLHHSNTEAFF

J: TRBJ2-5
D: -
V: TRBV4-2
size: -
DNA: TGTGCCAGCAGCCCGAAGGATTTTAGGGGAGAGACCCAGTACTTC
CDR3: CASSPKDFRGETQYF

J: TRBJ2-4
D: -
V: TRBV23-1
size: -
DNA: TGCGCCAGCAGTCAAAACGGAACTCTAAGGGGAAGTGCCAAAAACATTCAGTACTTC
CDR3: CASSQNGTLRGSAKNIQYF

J: TRBJ2-7
D: TRBD1
V: TRBV30
size: once
DNA: TGTGCCTGGATGGGGCAGGGGGTCCTAAACGAGCAGTACTTC
CDR3: CAWMGQGVLNEQYF

J: TRBJ2-5
D: -
V: TRBV5-1
size: -
DNA: TGCGCCAGCAGATCTTCAAGTCTAGCCCCCCAGGAGACCCAGTACTTC
CDR3: CASRSSSLAPQETQYF

J: TRBJ2-1
D: TRBD1
V: TRBV19
size: -
DNA: TGTGCCAGTAGTATGGGACAGTCCTACAATGAGCAGTTCTTC
CDR3: CASSMGQSYNEQFF

J: TRBJ2-3
D: -
V: TRBV30
size: -
DNA: TGTGCCTGGAGTGTACCCCGGGTCACAGATACGCAGTATTTT
CDR3: CAWSVPRVTDTQYF

J: TRBJ2-7
D: -
V: TRBV7-9
size: -
DNA: TGTGCCAGCAGCTTAATCCAGGGTGCCCCCTACGAGCAGTACTTC
CDR3: CASSLIQGAPYEQYF

J: TRBJ2-3
D: TRBD1
V: TRBV7-2
size: -
DNA: TGTGCCAGCAGTGTACAGGGGCCGCGGGATACGCAGTATTTT
CDR3: CASSVQGPRDTQYF

J: TRBJ2-1
D: -
V: TRBV7-2
size: -
DNA: TGTGCCAGCAGCTTAGACGCGAAGCTCAATGAGCAGTTCTTC
CDR3: CASSLDAKLNEQFF

J: TRBJ2-2
D: TRBD2
V: TRBV11-2
size: -
DNA: TGTGCCAGCAGTCCAGGGTCCCCGGGGGGTACCGGGGAGCTGTTTTTT
CDR3: CASSPGSPGGTGELFF

J: TRBJ1-3
D: -
V: TRBV7-6
size: -
DNA: TGTGCCAGCAGCCCCGGGACAAATGGAAACACCATATATTTT
CDR3: CASSPGTNGNTIYF

J: TRBJ2-7
D: TRBD2
V: TRBV11-3
size: -
DNA: TGTGCCAGCAGCTCCCGGACTAGCGGGGAATACGAGCAGTACTTC
CDR3: CASSSRTSGEYEQYF

J: TRBJ1-2
D: -
V: TRBV9
size: -
DNA: TGTGCCAGCAGCCGGAGGCTGATCAACGAGGGCTACACCTTC
CDR3: CASSRRLINEGYTF

J: TRBJ1-2
D: TRBD1
V: TRBV6-6
size: -
DNA: TGTGCCAGCAGTTACGAGACAGGGGGCGGGGGCTACACCTTC
CDR3: CASSYETGGGGYTF

J: TRBJ2-5
D: TRBD2
V: TRBV6-5
size: -
DNA: TGTGCCAGCAGTTATACTAGCGGGTCCCTTCAAGAGACCCAGTACTTC
CDR3: CASSYTSGSLQETQYF

J: TRBJ2-3
D: TRBD2
V: TRBV4-1
size: -
DNA: TGCGCCAGCAGCCTTCTAGCGGGGGGCACAGATACGCAGTATTTT
CDR3: CASSLLAGGTDTQYF

J: TRBJ1-5
D: TRBD1
V: TRBV28
size: -
DNA: TGTGCCAGCAGGGGGACAGTCAGCAATCAGCCCCAGCATTTT
CDR3: CASRGTVSNQPQHF

J: TRBJ2-2
D: TRBD2
V: TRBV5-1
size: -
DNA: TGCGCCAGCAGCTTGGGTAGCGGGGCGAGCACCGGGGAGCTGTTTTTT
CDR3: CASSLGSGASTGELFF

J: TRBJ1-6
D: -
V: TRBV10-3
size: -
DNA: TGTGCCATGGGACACGTAAATTCACCCCTCCACTTT
CDR3: CAMGHVNSPLHF

J: TRBJ1-1
D: -
V: TRBV20-1
size: -
DNA: TGCAGTGCTATCAGGGGAACTGAAGCTTTCTTT
CDR3: CSAIRGTEAFF

J: TRBJ1-1
D: -
V: TRBV19
size: once
DNA: TGTGCCAGTAGTCAGGACAAGAACACTGAAGCTTTCTTT
CDR3: CASSQDKNTEAFF

J: TRBJ1-1
D: -
V: TRBV6-5
size: -
DNA: TGTGCCAGCAGTTACGACGGGGGGGGACCTGAAGCTTTCTTT
CDR3: CASSYDGGGPEAFF

J: TRBJ1-6
D: -
V: TRBV5-6
size: -
DNA: TGTGCCAGCAGCTTATTTGTGGGAGGTTCACCCCTCCACTTT
CDR3: CASSLFVGGSPLHF

J: TRBJ2-3
D: TRBD2
V: TRBV6-5
size: -
DNA: TGTGCCAGCAGTTACACCGGACTAGCAGATACGCAGTATTTT
CDR3: CASSYTGLADTQYF

J: TRBJ2-3
D: -
V: TRBV5-1
size: -
DNA: TGCGCCAGCAGCTTGTGGGGGGAGGTCCAAGATACGCAGTATTTT
CDR3: CASSLWGEVQDTQYF

J: TRBJ1-4
D: -
V: TRBV19
size: -
DNA: TGTGCCAGTAGTATAGACGGAGGCGGGGCCTGGCGGGAAAAACTGTTTTTT
CDR3: CASSIDGGGAWREKLFF

J: TRBJ2-1
D: TRBD1
V: TRBV11-2
size: -
DNA: TGTGCCAGCAGCTTAGACAGGGGGTACAACAATGAGCAGTTCTTC
CDR3: CASSLDRGYNNEQFF

J: TRBJ2-4
D: -
V: TRBV9
size: -
DNA: TGTGCCAGCAGCGCCCGGACAGAAAACATTCAGTACTTC
CDR3: CASSARTENIQYF

J: TRBJ2-7
D: TRBD1
V: TRBV7-6
size: -
DNA: TGTGCCAGCAGCTTAGCCCCGGGACAGGGGGCCGACGAGCAGTACTTC
CDR3: CASSLAPGQGADEQYF

J: TRBJ2-3
D: -
V: TRBV6-6
size: -
DNA: TGTGCCAGCAGTTCAGACAGCCATACGCAGTATTTT
CDR3: CASSSDSHTQYF

J: TRBJ1-2
D: TRBD1
V: TRBV6-6
size: -
DNA: TGTGCCAGCAGTTCGTTTGGAGGGACAGGGGGCTTCACCTTC
CDR3: CASSSFGGTGGFTF

J: TRBJ2-7
D: -
V: TRBV4-1
size: -
DNA: TGCGCCAGCAGCTTCCGGTCATCCTACGAGCAGTACTTC
CDR3: CASSFRSSYEQYF

J: TRBJ2-5
D: -
V: TRBV5-1
size: once
DNA: TGCGCCAGCAGATTGGGGTCGGGGAGTCAAGAGACCCAGTACTTC
CDR3: CASRLGSGSQETQYF

J: TRBJ2-3
D: -
V: TRBV5-1
size: once
DNA: TGCGCCAGCAGCTTGCATCGGGACATCACAGATACGCAGTATTTT
CDR3: CASSLHRDITDTQYF

J: TRBJ2-2
D: -
V: TRBV5-1
size: once
DNA: TGCGCCAGCAGCTTGGATCGGTTGACCGGGGAGCTGTTTTTT
CDR3: CASSLDRLTGELFF

J: TRBJ2-3
D: TRBD2
V: TRBV7-7
size: -
DNA: TGTGCTAGCAGCTTAATGACCGCCGGGCGGGGGAGCACAGATACGCAGTATTTT
CDR3: CASSLMTAGRGSTDTQYF

J: TRBJ2-7
D: TRBD1
V: TRBV19
size: -
DNA: TGTGCCACACCGGGACAGAACTACGAGCAGTACTTC
CDR3: CATPGQNYEQYF

J: TRBJ2-3
D: TRBD2
V: TRBV6-5
size: -
DNA: TGTGCCAGCGGACGACTAGCGGGGGGAATAGATACGCAGTATTTT
CDR3: CASGRLAGGIDTQYF

J: TRBJ2-2
D: TRBD1
V: TRBV5-1
size: -
DNA: TGCGCCAGCAGCGCGGGGACCGGGACAGGGCCGAACACCGGGGAGCTGTTTTTT
CDR3: CASSAGTGTGPNTGELFF

J: TRBJ1-1
D: -
V: TRBV7-9
size: -
DNA: TGTGCCAGCAGCTTAGCCCCAGTGAACACTGAAGCTTTCTTT
CDR3: CASSLAPVNTEAFF

J: TRBJ2-6
D: -
V: TRBV5-1
size: -
DNA: TGCGCCAGCAGCTACCTAACGACAGGCTTCTCTGGGGCCAACGTCCTGACTTTC
CDR3: CASSYLTTGFSGANVLTF

J: TRBJ1-4
D: -
V: TRBV6-1
size: once
DNA: TGTGCCAGCAGTGAATTCCAGGTTACAACTAATGAAAAACTGTTTTTT
CDR3: CASSEFQVTTNEKLFF

J: TRBJ1-5
D: TRBD1
V: TRBV5-1
size: -
DNA: TGCGCCAGCAGCTTGGGGGCAGGGGGCGCACAGCCCCAGCATTTT
CDR3: CASSLGAGGAQPQHF

J: TRBJ2-7
D: TRBD1
V: TRBV11-2
size: -
DNA: TGTGCCAGCAGCTTAGCAAGCCAGGGGGTCTACGAGCAGTACTTC
CDR3: CASSLASQGVYEQYF

J: TRBJ2-1
D: TRBD2
V: TRBV9
size: -
DNA: TGTGCCAGCAGCGCACCGACTGGGACTAGCGGGAATGAGCAGTTCTTC
CDR3: CASSAPTGTSGNEQFF

J: TRBJ1-6
D: TRBD1
V: TRBV4-1
size: -
DNA: TGCGCCAGCAGCCAAGGTGCTAGGGGGCAGGGGGGTTCACCCCTCCACTTT
CDR3: CASSQGARGQGGSPLHF

J: TRBJ1-4
D: TRBD1
V: TRBV28
size: -
DNA: TGTGCCAGCAGTTTATTGGGTCGGACAGGGGGCCTTGAAAAACTGTTTTTT
CDR3: CASSLLGRTGGLEKLFF

J: TRBJ1-3
D: TRBD1
V: TRBV27
size: -
DNA: TGTGCCAGCAGCCATGGACAGGCGTTGGGAAACACCATATATTTT
CDR3: CASSHGQALGNTIYF

J: TRBJ2-3
D: TRBD2
V: TRBV29-1
size: few
DNA: TGCAGCGTTAAGGGGCTAGCGGGGGCCCCAAGGGATACGCAGTATTTT
CDR3: CSVKGLAGAPRDTQYF

J: TRBJ2-2
D: -
V: TRBV4-3
size: -
DNA: TGCGCCAGCAGCCGGCTTAGCGGACTACCAACCGGGGAGCTGTTTTTT
CDR3: CASSRLSGLPTGELFF

J: TRBJ1-2
D: TRBD1
V: TRBV19
size: -
DNA: TGTGCCAGTAAGGTGGACAGGGTTCGCGGCTACACCTTC
CDR3: CASKVDRVRGYTF

J: TRBJ1-1
D: -
V: TRBV5-1
size: -
DNA: TGCGCCAGCAGCTTGAAGACAGCGAACACTGAAGCTTTCTTT
CDR3: CASSLKTANTEAFF

J: TRBJ2-5
D: -
V: TRBV6-5
size: -
DNA: TGTGCCAGCAGTTTCCACCCACGCAGGGTGGAGACCCAGTACTTC
CDR3: CASSFHPRRVETQYF